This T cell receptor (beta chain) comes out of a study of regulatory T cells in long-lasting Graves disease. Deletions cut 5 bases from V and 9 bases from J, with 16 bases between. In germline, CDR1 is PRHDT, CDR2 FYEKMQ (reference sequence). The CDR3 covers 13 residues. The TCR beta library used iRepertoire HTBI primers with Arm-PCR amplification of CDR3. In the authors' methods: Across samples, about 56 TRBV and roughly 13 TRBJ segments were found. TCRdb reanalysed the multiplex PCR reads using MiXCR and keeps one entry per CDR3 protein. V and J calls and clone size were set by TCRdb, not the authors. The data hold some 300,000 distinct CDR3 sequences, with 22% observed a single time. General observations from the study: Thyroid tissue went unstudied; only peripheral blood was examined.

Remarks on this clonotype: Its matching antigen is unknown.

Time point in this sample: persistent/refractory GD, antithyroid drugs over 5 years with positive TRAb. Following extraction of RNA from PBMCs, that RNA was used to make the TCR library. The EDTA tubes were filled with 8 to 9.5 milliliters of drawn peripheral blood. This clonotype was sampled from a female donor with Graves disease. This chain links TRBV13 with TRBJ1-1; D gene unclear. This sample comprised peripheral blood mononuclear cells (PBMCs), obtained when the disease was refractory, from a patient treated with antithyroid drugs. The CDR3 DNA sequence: TGTGCCAGCAGCCTCCAAGCCCCCGGGCAAGCTTTCTTT. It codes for CASSLQAPGQAFF.